Each of the 22 T cell receptor beta chains below was sequenced from the same sample in a study of blood T cell repertoires in COVID-19. The data were produced by immunoSEQ multiplex PCR, yet TCRdb's version contains in-frame clones alone and is incomplete. The sample records some 250,000 clones, about nine tenths being singletons. Sequencing was performed on PBMCs or T cells enriched from blood (not recorded which). The origin of the receptors is a woman aged 30 to 39 with acute COVID-19.

The V call is TRBV6-5, the J call TRBJ2-7; D is uncertain. The CDR3 totals 12 residues. Trimming removed 5 bases at V and 6 bases at J, with 11 bases between. Germline values: CDR1 MNHEY, CDR2 SVGAGI. CDR3 DNA: TGTGCCAGCAGTCGGTCACGGAGCGAGCAGTACTTC. As protein: CASSRSRSEQYF.

This CDR3 is CAIRAAENTEAFF. The DNA of the CDR3 is TGTGCCATCCGCGCTGCGGAGAACACTGAAGCTTTCTTT. The chain joins TRBV10-3 to TRBJ1-1; unclear D gene. Per germline, CDR1 ENHRY and CDR2 SYGVKD. V was shortened by 8 bases and J by 1 base, with 11 bases between the two germline ends. The CDR3 has 13 residues.

This clone was found a few times. The chain links TRBV2 to TRBJ2-1, with D maybe TRBD1 (9 bases). Germline lookup yields CDR1 SNHLY and CDR2 FYNNEI. The CDR3 consists of 15 residues. V lost 11 bases to trimming and J lost 6 bases, with 23 bases between them. The CDR3 protein is CASRGGTGRINEQFF. The CDR3 region has the DNA TGTGCCTCCCGCGGGGGGACAGGGAGGATCAATGAGCAGTTCTTC.

The chain is built from TRBV5-6 and TRBJ2-1, with a tentative D call TRBD2 (5 bases). The germline V gene encodes CDR1 SGHDT and CDR2 YYEEEE. Between the trimmed V and J ends, which lost 4 bases and 9 bases, there was a span of 14 bases. The CDR3 contains 13 residues. Written as DNA, the CDR3 is TGTGCCAGCAGCCCGATCCTAGCTCTTGAGCAGTTCTTC. Translation: CASSPILALEQFF.

This chain links TRBV4-1 with TRBJ2-1; TRBD2 aligns across 11 bases. There are 16 residues in the CDR3. CDR1 and CDR2 from the germline V gene are MGHRA and YSYEKL. Trimming removed 4 bases from V and 7 bases from J; junction bases left unmatched: 9. CDR3 protein: CASSRPSGGNGNEQFF. The CDR3 region has the DNA TGCGCCAGCAGCCGACCTAGCGGGGGGAATGGAAATGAGCAGTTCTTC.

The chain carries TRBV18 and TRBJ2-7, with a tentative D call TRBD1 (5 bases). The germline CDR1 and CDR2 sequences are KGHSH and LQKENI. The CDR3 is 15 residues long. Trimming took off 2 bases at V and 0 bases at J, with 11 bases between the two ends. CDR3 in amino acids: CASSPGADNSYEQYF. CDR3 nucleotides: TGTGCCAGCTCACCAGGGGCGGATAACTCCTACGAGCAGTACTTC. Full variable domain (rest looked up from reference TRBV18 and TRBJ2-7): NAGVMQNPRHLVRRRGQEARLRCSPMKGHSHVYWYRQLPEEGLKFMVYLQKENIIDESGMPKERFSAEFPKEGPSILRIQQVVRGDSAAYFCASSPGADNSYEQYFGPGTRLTVT.

The V gene is TRBV3-1 (or the pseudogene TRBV3-2), the J gene TRBJ2-7; D is undetermined. This CDR3 has 12 residues. The germline V and J ends were trimmed by 0 bases and 3 bases, with 3 bases remaining between them. In germline, CDR1 is LGHDT, CDR2 YNNKEL (reference sequence). CDR3 region: CASSQDIYEQYF. CDR3 sequence (DNA): TGTGCCAGCAGCCAAGATATCTACGAGCAGTACTTC.

In its sample, this clone was seen a few times. This chain links TRBV3-1 (or the pseudogene TRBV3-2) with TRBJ1-1; tentative D call: TRBD1 (5 bases). Germline CDR1 and CDR2: LGHDT and YNNKEL (reference sequence). The CDR3 covers 13 residues. V lost 1 base to trimming and J lost 6 bases, with 9 bases between them. The CDR3 DNA sequence: TGTGCCAGCAGCCAAGTATTGGGGCCTGAAGCTTTCTTT. Encoded protein: CASSQVLGPEAFF.

This clone has a handful of counts. The chain links TRBV7-9 to TRBJ1-1, with 9 bases lining up with TRBD1. The CDR3 covers 17 residues. Germline values: CDR1 SEHNR, CDR2 FQNEAQ (reference sequence). V lost 6 bases to trimming and J lost 1 base; unmatched junction nucleotides: 12. Written as DNA, the CDR3 is TGTGCCAGCAGACGCCCGGGACAGGGCGTTCGGAACACTGAAGCTTTCTTT. Protein product: CASRRPGQGVRNTEAFF.

The rearrangement joins TRBV19 to TRBJ1-5; D gene uncertain. Germline CDR1 is LNHDA and CDR2 is SQIVND (reference sequence). The CDR3 has 14 residues. V was pared by 2 bases and J by 0 bases, with 5 bases between. CDR3 in amino acids: CASSIRVSNQPQHF. CDR3 DNA: TGTGCCAGTAGTATACGGGTTAGCAATCAGCCCCAGCATTTT.

The chain is built from TRBV5-4 and TRBJ2-1, with D unclear. V was cut by 1 base and J by 6 bases, with 11 bases left in between. The CDR3 runs 14 residues. Looked up from germline, CDR1 is SGHNT and CDR2 is YYREEE (reference sequence). The DNA of the CDR3 is TGTGCCAGCAGCTTGACACAGAGCACCAATGAGCAGTTCTTC. Translation: CASSLTQSTNEQFF.

The V gene is TRBV28, the J gene TRBJ1-2; the D is unclear. CDR3 size: 13 residues. Germline V lookup: CDR1 MDHEN, CDR2 SYDVKM. The V gene lost 6 bases and the J gene lost 3 bases, with 11 bases spanning the gap. This CDR3 is CASSPWEDYGYTF. The CDR3 DNA reads as TGTGCCAGCAGCCCCTGGGAGGACTATGGCTACACCTTC.

The chain joins TRBV29-1 to TRBJ1-2; TRBD1 matches at 10 bases. V shed 3 bases, J shed 7 bases, and the junction held 8 bases outside the gene matches. This CDR3 comprises 14 residues. Germline V gene lookup returns CDR1 SQVTM and CDR2 ANQGSEA. The CDR3 reads CSVDRTGGLSGYTF. CDR3 DNA sequence: TGCAGCGTTGACAGGACAGGGGGGCTAAGTGGCTACACCTTC.

The rearrangement uses TRBV2 and TRBJ1-1, with 7 bases identical to TRBD1. The junction had 8 bases not matched to a gene; V was cut back by 4 bases and J by 0 bases. Germline lookup yields CDR1 SNHLY and CDR2 FYNNEI. The CDR3 consists of 16 residues. The CDR3 is CASSGTGFSMNTEAFF. The CDR3 DNA reads as TGTGCCAGCAGTGGGACAGGTTTTTCCATGAACACTGAAGCTTTCTTT.

The rearrangement uses TRBV6-2 or TRBV6-3 and TRBJ2-6; no clear D gene. Germline CDR1 is MNHEY and CDR2 is SVGEGT. V shed 2 bases and J shed 1 base, with 12 bases lying between them. This CDR3 is 17 amino acids long. CDR3 sequence: CASSYASRWSGANVLTF. In nucleotides, the CDR3 is TGTGCCAGCAGTTACGCATCGAGGTGGTCTGGGGCCAACGTCCTGACTTTC.

This clone was found once. V usage is TRBV6-5 and J usage is TRBJ2-7, with 14 bases fitting TRBD2. Trimming at V came to 6 bases and at J to 3 bases, leaving 4 bases not matched to a gene. CDR1 is MNHEY and CDR2 is SVGAGI in the germline V gene. The CDR3 is 15 residues long. CDR3 coding DNA: TGTGCCAGCAGCCTAGGACTAGCGGGGGGCTACGAGCAGTACTTC. Translating it yields CASSLGLAGGYEQYF.

This chain's CDR3 is CASSLLAGAQAEQFF. The CDR3, as DNA: TGTGCCAGCAGCTTACTAGCGGGGGCCCAGGCAGAGCAGTTCTTC. The rearrangement links TRBV7-9 to TRBJ2-1; 10 nucleotides agree with TRBD2. This CDR3 has 15 residues. From germline, CDR1 is SEHNR and CDR2 FQNEAQ (reference sequence). Trimming took 2 bases from V and 10 from J; bases not matched to a gene: 8.

In DNA, the CDR3 is TGTGCCAGCGCCAAGGGGACAGGGTACAATGAGCAGTTCTTC. It codes for CASAKGTGYNEQFF. The chain is built from TRBV2 and TRBJ2-1; 9 bases agree with TRBD1. The junction had 6 bases not matched to a gene; V was cut back by 8 bases and J by 4 bases. The CDR3 spans 14 residues. The V gene's germline CDR1 is SNHLY and CDR2 FYNNEI.

The J gene is TRBJ2-7, the V gene TRBV2; D is perhaps TRBD1 (6 bases). This CDR3 contains 13 residues. Trimming cost V 7 bases and J 2 bases, with 12 bases left between them. Looked up from germline, CDR1 is SNHLY and CDR2 is FYNNEI. CDR3 nucleotides: TGTGCCAGCAAGTGGACAGAAACCTACGAGCAGTACTTC. Translation gives CASKWTETYEQYF.

This clone was seen more than once but under ten times. The chain couples TRBV27 to TRBJ1-1; D might be TRBD1 (5 bases). The CDR3 sequence is 16 residues long. Germline V gene data show CDR1 as MNHEY and CDR2 as SMNVEV (reference sequence). Trimming pared 5 bases from V and 4 bases from J, leaving 20 bases between. The CDR3 is CASSLNSGRVGTEAFF. DNA of the CDR3: TGTGCCAGCAGTCTCAACAGTGGCAGGGTCGGCACTGAAGCTTTCTTT.

This chain joins TRBV4-1 and TRBJ2-3; 15 bases are a match to TRBD2. Trimming at V came to 0 bases and at J to 4 bases, leaving 5 bases not matched to a gene. Germline V gene lookup returns CDR1 MGHRA and CDR2 YSYEKL. The CDR3 totals 18 residues. The CDR3 bases are TGCGCCAGCAGCCAAGAAAATGGACTAGCGGGGGGGTCAGATACGCAGTATTTT. Residues: CASSQENGLAGGSDTQYF.

This clone was seen only once. The chain couples TRBV6-4 to TRBJ1-2, with 10 bases fitting TRBD1. The CDR3 loop spans 14 amino acids. CDR1 MRHNA and CDR2 SNTAGT come from the germline V gene. V trimming: 5 bases; J trimming: 8 bases; junction bases outside the gene matches: 8. CDR3 sequence reads: CASSSTGGAEGYTF. DNA for the CDR3: TGTGCCAGCAGTTCGACAGGGGGCGCGGAAGGCTACACCTTC.